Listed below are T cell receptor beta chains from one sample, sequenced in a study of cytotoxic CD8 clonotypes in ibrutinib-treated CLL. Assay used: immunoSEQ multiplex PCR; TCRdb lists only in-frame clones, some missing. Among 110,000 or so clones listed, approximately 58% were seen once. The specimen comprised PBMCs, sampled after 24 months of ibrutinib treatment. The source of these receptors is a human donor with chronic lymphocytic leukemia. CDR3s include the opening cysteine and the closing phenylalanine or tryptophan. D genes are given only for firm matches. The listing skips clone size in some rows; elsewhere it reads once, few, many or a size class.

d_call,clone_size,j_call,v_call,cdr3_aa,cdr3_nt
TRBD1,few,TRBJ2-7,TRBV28,CASSWTGGYSYEQYF,TGTGCCAGCAGCTGGACAGGGGGCTACTCCTACGAGCAGTACTTC
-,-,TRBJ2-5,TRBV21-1,CASSASGTGFLLSETQYF,TGTGCCAGCAGCGCTTCCGGGACAGGGTTTTTGTTGTCAGAGACCCAGTACTTC
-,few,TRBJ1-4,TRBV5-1,CASREGIDEKLFF,TGCGCCAGCAGGGAGGGGATCGATGAAAAACTGTTTTTT
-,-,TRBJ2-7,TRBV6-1,CASSEANYEQYF,TGTGCCAGCAGTGAAGCGAACTACGAGCAGTACTTC
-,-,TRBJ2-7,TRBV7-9,CASSLTSLPYEQYF,TGTGCCAGCAGCTTAACATCATTGCCCTACGAGCAGTACTTC
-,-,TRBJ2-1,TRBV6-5,CASSYTQGPGAKFF,TGTGCCAGCAGTTATACCCAGGGGCCCGGGGCGAAGTTCTTC
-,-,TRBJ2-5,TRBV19,CASRGLNQETQYF,TGTGCCAGTAGGGGTCTTAACCAAGAGACCCAGTACTTC
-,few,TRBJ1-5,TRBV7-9,CATTSSGSNQPQHF,TGTGCCACTACGTCTTCGGGGAGCAATCAGCCCCAGCATTTT
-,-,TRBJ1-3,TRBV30,CAWSAQGTNGNTIYF,TGTGCCTGGAGTGCACAGGGTACGAATGGAAACACCATATATTTT
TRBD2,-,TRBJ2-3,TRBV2,CASSEYAGLAAQYF,TGTGCCAGCAGTGAGTATGCCGGACTAGCGGCGCAGTATTTT
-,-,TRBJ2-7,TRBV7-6,CASSLGSGPTYEQYF,TGTGCCAGCAGCTTAGGGTCGGGTCCAACCTACGAGCAGTACTTC
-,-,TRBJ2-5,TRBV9,CASSPGRETQYF,TGTGCCAGCAGCCCCGGCCGGGAGACCCAGTACTTC
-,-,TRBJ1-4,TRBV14,CASSQGGSANEKLFF,TGTGCCAGCAGCCAGGGGGGCTCGGCTAATGAAAAACTGTTTTTT
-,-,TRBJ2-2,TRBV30,CAWSPRLTGELFF,TGTGCCTGGAGTCCCAGGCTAACCGGGGAGCTGTTTTTT
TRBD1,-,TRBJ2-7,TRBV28,CASSRPGQGSPRQYF,TGTGCCAGCAGCCGACCGGGACAGGGGTCGCCCCGGCAGTACTTC
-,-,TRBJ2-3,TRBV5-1,CASSLVGADTQYF,TGCGCCAGCAGCTTGGTGGGTGCAGATACGCAGTATTTT
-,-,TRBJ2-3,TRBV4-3,CASSQSHGGTDTQYF,TGCGCCAGCAGCCAATCCCACGGGGGCACAGATACGCAGTATTTT
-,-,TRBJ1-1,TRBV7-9,CASSLAFEAFF,TGTGCCAGCAGCTTAGCTTTTGAAGCTTTCTTT
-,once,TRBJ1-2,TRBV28,CASTTRGGNYGYTF,TGTGCCAGCACCACAAGGGGGGGTAACTATGGCTACACCTTC
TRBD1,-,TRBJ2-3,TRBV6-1,CASSEVSGGTGRPDTQYF,TGTGCCAGCAGTGAAGTGTCCGGAGGGACAGGTCGGCCAGATACGCAGTATTTT
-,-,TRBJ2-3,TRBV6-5,CASSSDRVWHF,TGTGCCAGCAGTTCGGACCGGGTTTGGCATTTT
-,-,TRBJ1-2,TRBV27,CASSWGGAEGYTF,TGTGCCAGCAGTTGGGGGGGGGCGGAGGGCTACACCTTC
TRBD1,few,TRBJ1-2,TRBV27,CASSRGTGQGYTF,TGTGCCAGCAGTCGTGGGACAGGGCAAGGCTACACCTTC
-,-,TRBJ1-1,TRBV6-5,CASSRNTEAFF,TGTGCCAGCAGTAGGAACACTGAAGCTTTCTTT
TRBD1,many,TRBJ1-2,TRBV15,CATSRDRGLYGYTF,TGTGCCACCAGCAGAGATAGGGGGCTATATGGCTACACCTTC
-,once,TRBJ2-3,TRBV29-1,CSVDGGGNTDTQYF,TGCAGCGTTGATGGCGGGGGCAACACAGATACGCAGTATTTT
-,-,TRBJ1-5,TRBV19,CASWVGKSNQPQHF,TGTGCCAGTTGGGTGGGGAAAAGCAATCAGCCCCAGCATTTT
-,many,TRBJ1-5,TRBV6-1,CASTRSWFNQPQHF,TGTGCCAGCACCAGGAGTTGGTTCAATCAGCCCCAGCATTTT
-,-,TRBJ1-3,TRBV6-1,CASRVSSANTIYF,TGTGCCAGCAGGGTATCTTCCGCCAACACCATATATTTT
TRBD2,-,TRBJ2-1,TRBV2,CASSRLTSGGVNEQFF,TGTGCCAGCAGCCGACTGACTAGCGGGGGGGTCAATGAGCAGTTCTTC
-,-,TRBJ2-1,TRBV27,CASVRGAAGSSYNEQFF,TGTGCCAGCGTCCGGGGGGCAGCGGGGAGCTCCTACAATGAGCAGTTCTTC
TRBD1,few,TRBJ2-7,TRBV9,CASSVAPGQVTYEQYF,TGTGCCAGCAGCGTAGCCCCAGGACAGGTTACCTACGAGCAGTACTTC
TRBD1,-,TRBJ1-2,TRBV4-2,CASSQDGAGGRNGYTF,TGTGCCAGCAGCCAAGATGGGGCAGGGGGACGTAATGGCTACACCTTC
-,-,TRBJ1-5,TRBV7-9,CASSVGDQPQHF,TGTGCCAGCAGTGTCGGGGATCAGCCCCAGCATTTT
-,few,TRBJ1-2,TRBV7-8,CASSLGADYGYTF,TGTGCCAGCAGCTTAGGGGCGGACTATGGCTACACCTTC
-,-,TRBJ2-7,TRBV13,CASSLGQRARGYEQYF,TGTGCCAGCAGCTTAGGCCAGCGAGCGAGGGGCTACGAGCAGTACTTC
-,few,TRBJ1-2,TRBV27,CATRGGTNYGYTF,TGTGCCACAAGGGGGGGAACTAACTATGGCTACACCTTC
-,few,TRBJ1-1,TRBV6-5,CASSYGKNTEAFF,TGTGCCAGCAGTTACGGAAAGAACACTGAAGCTTTCTTT
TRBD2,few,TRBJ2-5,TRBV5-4,CASSLSSGGTNQETQYF,TGTGCCAGCAGCTTGTCTAGCGGGGGGACCAACCAAGAGACCCAGTACTTC
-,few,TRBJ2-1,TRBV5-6,CASSLDRGGTWNEQFF,TGTGCCAGCAGCTTGGACAGGGGAGGGACGTGGAATGAGCAGTTCTTC
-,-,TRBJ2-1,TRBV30,CAWSLRDGWYNEQFF,TGTGCCTGGAGCCTCCGGGACGGGTGGTACAATGAGCAGTTCTTC
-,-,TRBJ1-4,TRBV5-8,CASSLRTSNEKLFF,TGTGCCAGCAGCTTGCGGACAAGTAATGAAAAACTGTTTTTT
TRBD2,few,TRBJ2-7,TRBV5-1,CASSFLAGGPNQGEQYF,TGCGCCAGCAGCTTTCTAGCGGGGGGGCCAAATCAAGGAGAGCAGTACTTC
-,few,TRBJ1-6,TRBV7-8,CASSRQPNSPLHF,TGTGCCAGCAGTCGGCAGCCAAATTCACCCCTCCACTTT
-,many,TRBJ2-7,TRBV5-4,CASSLQGQSYEQYF,TGTGCCAGCAGCCTTCAGGGGCAGAGCTACGAGCAGTACTTC
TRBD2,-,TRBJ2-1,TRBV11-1,CASSLYGGGESEQFF,TGTGCCAGCAGCTTATACGGCGGGGGGGAGTCGGAGCAGTTCTTC
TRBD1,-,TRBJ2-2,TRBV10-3,CAIRTGATQNTGELFF,TGTGCCATCAGGACAGGGGCTACACAAAACACCGGGGAGCTGTTTTTT
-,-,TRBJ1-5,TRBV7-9,CASSLARDGNQPQHF,TGTGCCAGCAGCTTAGCCAGGGACGGCAATCAGCCCCAGCATTTT
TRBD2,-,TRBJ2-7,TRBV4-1,CASSPPRGGGANLYF,TGCGCCAGCAGCCCGCCGAGGGGCGGGGGGGCAAATCTGTACTTC
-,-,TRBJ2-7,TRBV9,CASSRTGSTYEQYF,TGTGCCAGCAGCCGTACTGGGTCCACCTACGAGCAGTACTTC
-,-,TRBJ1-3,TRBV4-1,CASSQGSAGRGSNTIYF,TGCGCCAGCAGCCAAGGTTCGGCGGGACGGGGATCGAACACCATATATTTT
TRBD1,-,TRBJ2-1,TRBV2,CAKTGDNEQFF,TGTGCCAAAACAGGGGACAATGAGCAGTTCTTC
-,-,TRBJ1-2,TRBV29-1,CSVEDQTGSVYGYTF,TGCAGCGTTGAAGACCAAACAGGTAGCGTCTATGGCTACACCTTC
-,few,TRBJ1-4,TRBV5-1,CASSLEATNEKLFF,TGCGCCAGCAGCTTGGAAGCAACTAATGAAAAACTGTTTTTT
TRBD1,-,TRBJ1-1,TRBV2,CASRKTGIEMNTEAFF,TGTGCCAGCAGAAAGACAGGGATTGAAATGAACACTGAAGCTTTCTTT
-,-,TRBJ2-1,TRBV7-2,CASSLDWERVNEQFF,TGTGCCAGCAGCTTGGACTGGGAACGGGTCAATGAGCAGTTCTTC
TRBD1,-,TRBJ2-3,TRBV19,CASSPRETGGTDTQYF,TGTGCCAGTAGTCCCCGCGAGACAGGGGGCACAGATACGCAGTATTTT